The 19 T cell receptor beta chains below all came from one sample that was sequenced in a study of T cell changes during pregnancy in multiple sclerosis. Clones were sequenced by immunoSEQ multiplex PCR, and TCRdb holds only the in-frame ones, with some missing. Of 70,000 to 100,000 clones in the sample, 80% to 95% were seen once. Sample: peripheral blood, taken in the first trimester of pregnancy. These receptors originate from a female donor with multiple sclerosis, enrolled in a pregnancy study.

V is TRBV27 and J is TRBJ1-5, with TRBD1 matching over 8 bases. Trimming removed 3 bases from V and 7 bases from J; junction bases left unmatched: 5. The CDR3 consists of 14 residues. The germline gives CDR1 MNHEY, CDR2 SMNVEV (reference sequence). The CDR3 region has the DNA TGTGCCAGCAGTTTGTCAGGGGGCTTACAGCCCCAGCATTTT. It translates to CASSLSGGLQPQHF.

In this sample, this clone turned up a few times. The chain's CDR3 is CASSILGTSMGYTF. The CDR3 region has the DNA TGTGCCAGTAGTATTCTCGGCACTAGTATGGGCTACACCTTC. This rearrangement joins TRBV19 to TRBJ1-2; D is unresolved. V was pared by 3 bases and J by 8 bases, with 16 bases between. The CDR3 covers 14 residues. Looked up from germline, CDR1 is LNHDA and CDR2 is SQIVND (reference sequence).

The chain has TRBV29-1 and TRBJ2-5; D perhaps matches TRBD2 (7 bases). Trimming took 6 bases from V and 5 from J, leaving 19 bases between them. This CDR3 region has 14 residues. CDR1 is SQVTM, CDR2 ANQGSEA, per germline. CDR3 nucleotide sequence: TGCAGCGTCGCTAGGGGGGGCGCGGGGGAGACCCAGTACTTC. Its protein product is CSVARGGAGETQYF.

The chain combines TRBV19 with TRBJ1-2; 9 nucleotides align to TRBD1. Germline-derived CDR1 and CDR2 are LNHDA and SQIVND (reference sequence). This CDR3 has 16 residues. V dropped 2 bases and J dropped 5; count of bases not matched to a gene: 9. CDR3: CASSILGGQGDYGYTF. CDR3 in DNA: TGTGCCAGTAGTATATTAGGGGGACAGGGTGATTATGGCTACACCTTC.

This chain links TRBV7-2 with TRBJ2-5, with D hard to call. The CDR3 length is 16 residues. Germline CDR1 and CDR2: SGHTA and FQGNSA. Trimming pared 8 bases from V and 1 base from J, leaving 20 bases between. Written as DNA, the CDR3 is TGTGCCAGCGCTATGGGTGGCCGGGTTCGCCAAGAGACCCAGTACTTC. Protein sequence: CASAMGGRVRQETQYF. The full variable domain, completed using reference TRBV7-2 and TRBJ2-5, is GAGVSQSPSNKVTEKGKDVELRCDPISGHTALYWYRQSLGQGLEFLIYFQGNSAPDKSGLPSDRFSAERTGGSVSTLTIQRTQQEDSAVYLCASAMGGRVRQETQYFGPGTRLLVL.

The chain couples TRBV7-8 to TRBJ1-4; 9 positions agree with TRBD1. CDR1 SGHVS and CDR2 FQNEAQ come from the germline V gene. V was pared by 4 bases and J by 11 bases, with 14 bases of the junction left unmatched. This CDR3 has 16 amino acids. The CDR3 nucleotides are TGTGCCAGCAGCTCGGGACAGGGACTCCAAGAAGGGAAACTGTTTTTT. This gives the protein CASSSGQGLQEGKLFF.

The J gene is TRBJ2-5, the V gene TRBV5-1; 8 bases map to TRBD2. Germline V gives CDR1 SGHRS, CDR2 YFSETQ. With 0 bases clipped from V and 2 bases from J, the junction kept 12 bases outside the gene matches. The CDR3 covers 18 residues. The CDR3 region has the DNA TGCGCCAGCAGCTTGGGGGATGGCACTAGCGGACTTCAAGAGACCCAGTACTTC. Amino acid sequence: CASSLGDGTSGLQETQYF.

The chain is built from TRBV27 and TRBJ1-1; D not certain. Per germline, CDR1 MNHEY and CDR2 SMNVEV (reference sequence). The CDR3 is made up of 13 amino acids. The V end was cut by 8 bases, the J end by 4 bases, with 14 bases between. The CDR3 sequence: CASRQSEGTEAFF. The CDR3 bases are TGTGCCAGCCGCCAGAGCGAAGGCACTGAAGCTTTCTTT.

This clone is a singleton in its sample. The chain links TRBV6-5 to TRBJ2-2; D ambiguous. The CDR3 contains 14 residues. Germline CDR1 and CDR2: MNHEY and SVGAGI. Trimming stripped 2 bases from V and 4 bases from J, with 8 bases between. The DNA of the CDR3 is TGTGCCAGCAGTTACAGGAGTGGCACCGGGGAGCTGTTTTTT. Encoded protein: CASSYRSGTGELFF.

This chain links TRBV5-6 with TRBJ2-7; 11 bases are shared with TRBD2. This CDR3 spans 15 amino acids. V trimming: 1 base; J trimming: 9 bases; junction bases outside the gene matches: 9. Looked up from germline, CDR1 is SGHDT and CDR2 is YYEEEE. The CDR3 DNA sequence: TGTGCCAGCAGCTTGAAACTAGCGGGGGCTTCGGGGCAGTACTTC. Translated: CASSLKLAGASGQYF.

This chain connects TRBV15 to TRBJ2-1; D may be TRBD1 (5 bases). The CDR3 is 15 residues long. The V and J ends lost 0 bases and 6 bases respectively, with 12 bases between them. Per germline, CDR1 LNHNV and CDR2 YYDKDF (reference sequence). In DNA, the CDR3 is TGTGCCACCAGCAGAGACACACCCAGGGCCAATGAGCAGTTCTTC. It is translated as CATSRDTPRANEQFF.

The chain uses TRBV28 and TRBJ2-4, with TRBD2 matching over 16 bases. Germline V lookup: CDR1 MDHEN, CDR2 SYDVKM. V was pared by 5 bases and J by 6 bases, with 10 bases of the junction left unmatched. This CDR3 is built from 18 residues. The CDR3 bases are TGTGCCAGCAGTCGGGGGACTAGCGGGAGGGCCGTGGTAAACATTCAGTACTTC. Translated: CASSRGTSGRAVVNIQYF.

The rearrangement links TRBV27 to TRBJ2-7; D possibly corresponds to TRBD1 (6 bases). This CDR3 region has 12 residues. V lost 2 bases and J 6 bases, leaving 8 bases between the germline ends. Per the germline V gene, CDR1 is MNHEY and CDR2 is SMNVEV (reference sequence). CDR3: CASSLTGSEQYF. DNA of the CDR3: TGTGCCAGCAGTTTAACAGGGAGCGAGCAGTACTTC.

This clone showed up just once. The chain is built from TRBV13 and TRBJ1-1; 8 nucleotides line up with TRBD1. The V gene's germline CDR1 is PRHDT and CDR2 FYEKMQ (reference sequence). The CDR3 totals 14 residues. V trimming: 5 bases; J trimming: 5 bases; junction bases outside the gene matches: 7. In nucleotides, the CDR3 is TGTGCCAGCAGCACTCGGACAGGGTTAACTGAAGCTTTCTTT. Amino acid sequence: CASSTRTGLTEAFF.

This chain uses TRBV7-2 with TRBJ2-7, with TRBD1 matching over 9 bases. The V segment lost 1 base and the J segment 3 bases; nucleotides outside the gene matches: 4. Germline V CDR1 and CDR2: SGHTA, FQGNSA. The CDR3 is 15 amino acids. This CDR3 reads CASSLGQGGGYEQYF. DNA for the CDR3: TGTGCCAGCAGCTTAGGACAGGGGGGCGGCTACGAGCAGTACTTC.

This chain links TRBV15 with TRBJ1-4, with a tentative D call TRBD1 (6 bases). In germline, CDR1 is LNHNV, CDR2 YYDKDF (reference sequence). The CDR3 spans 19 residues. With 5 bases removed from V and 0 bases from J, the gap between germline ends came to 22 bases. DNA for the CDR3: TGTGCCACCAGCGGCACAACATTGGGGGCAGTTGCAACTAATGAAAAACTGTTTTTT. This gives the protein CATSGTTLGAVATNEKLFF.

The chain is built from TRBV30 and TRBJ2-1; tentatively, D is TRBD2 (6 bases). The CDR3 covers 15 residues. CDR1 and CDR2 (germline): GTSNPN, SVGIG (reference sequence). V lost 3 bases to trimming and J lost 0 bases, with 12 bases between them. This CDR3 reads CAWSRGGYSYNEQFF. DNA of the CDR3: TGTGCCTGGAGCAGAGGAGGGTACTCCTACAATGAGCAGTTCTTC.

This clone was seen a single time. This sequence joins TRBV11-2 and TRBJ2-1; 11 bases are shared with TRBD2. After removal of 1 base from V and 4 bases from J, the junction contained 12 bases not matched to a gene. Germline V gene data show CDR1 as SGHAT and CDR2 as FQNNGV. The CDR3 runs to 19 residues. CDR3 residues: CASSLVFGASGRSYNEQFF. The CDR3 bases are TGTGCCAGCAGCTTAGTGTTTGGGGCTAGCGGGAGGTCTTACAATGAGCAGTTCTTC. The complete variable domain, with remaining parts taken from reference TRBV11-2 and TRBJ2-1, reads EAGVAQSPRYKIIEKRQSVAFWCNPISGHATLYWYQQILGQGPKLLIQFQNNGVVDDSQLPKDRFSAERLKGVDSTLKIQPAKLEDSAVYLCASSLVFGASGRSYNEQFFGPGTRLTVL.

The chain uses TRBV10-3 and TRBJ1-2; TRBD1 matches 8 bases. With 2 bases clipped from V and 8 bases from J, the junction kept 10 bases outside the gene matches. Germline-derived CDR1 and CDR2 are ENHRY and SYGVKD. The CDR3 is made up of 15 amino acids. Here the CDR3 DNA reads TGTGCCATCAGTGAGACGGCAGGGGGCGGGATGGGCTACACCTTC. It codes for CAISETAGGGMGYTF.